This T cell receptor beta chain was sequenced in a study of T cells in Graves' hyperthyroidism and ophthalmopathy. Whole-study context: Specimen type is peripheral blood, collected at initial diagnosis prior to any treatment.

This clonotype is medium-sized within its sample. Germline CDR1 reads LNHNV; CDR2 reads YYDKDF (reference sequence). J gave up 6 bases and V 4 bases, and 2 bases lay outside the gene matches. This CDR3 comprises 13 residues. Calling Graves' hyperthyroidism stable meant ophthalmopathy did not progress within 18 months. Together with thyroid ultrasound, orbital computed tomography, serum thyroxine and TRAb, clinical symptoms were used for diagnoses. From RNA transcripts, TCR beta CDR3 regions were amplified. HTBI primers were used for first-round RT-PCR of the TCR CDR3. TCRdb used MiXCR to reprocess the multiplex PCR reads, holding one entry per CDR3 protein. The table shows 93,000 or so distinct CDR3 sequences, with 40% to 50% occurring only once.

This chain joins TRBV15 and TRBJ1-2; the match to TRBD1 covers 10 bases. The sample taken for sequencing was blood. This clonotype was obtained from a man aged 35-49 years with Graves' hyperthyroidism. As DNA, the CDR3 is TGTGCCACCAGCACCGGGACAGGGGATGGCTACACCTTC. Protein: CATSTGTGDGYTF.